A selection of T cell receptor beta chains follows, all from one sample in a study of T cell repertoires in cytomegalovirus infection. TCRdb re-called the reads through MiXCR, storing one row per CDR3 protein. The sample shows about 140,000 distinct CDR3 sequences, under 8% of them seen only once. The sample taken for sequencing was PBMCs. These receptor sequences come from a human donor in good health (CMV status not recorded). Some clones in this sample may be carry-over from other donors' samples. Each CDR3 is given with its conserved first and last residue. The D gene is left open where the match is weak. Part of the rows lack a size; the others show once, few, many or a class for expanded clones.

CDR3 DNA: TGTGCCAGCAGTTTTGGGAGCGGGGGGGCGGACTACGAGCAGTACTTC
CDR3 protein: CASSFGSGGADYEQYF
J gene: TRBJ2-7
V gene: TRBV28
D gene: TRBD2
clone size: .

CDR3 DNA: TGTGCCATCAGTCAGGGGAACTATTCACCCCTCCACTTT
CDR3 protein: CAISQGNYSPLHF
J gene: TRBJ1-6
V gene: TRBV10-3
D gene: .
clone size: .

CDR3 DNA: TGTGCCAGCAGCCTCGAAGGAGCGACTGGAAACACCATATATTTT
CDR3 protein: CASSLEGATGNTIYF
J gene: TRBJ1-3
V gene: TRBV7-2
D gene: .
clone size: .

CDR3 DNA: TGTGCCAGCAGCTCCTGGACAGGAGTGAACACTGAAGCTTTCTTT
CDR3 protein: CASSSWTGVNTEAFF
J gene: TRBJ1-1
V gene: TRBV7-2
D gene: TRBD1
clone size: many

CDR3 DNA: TGTGCCAGCAGCTTAAAGCGGGGGGGCCCCTTTTCATACGAGCAGTACTTC
CDR3 protein: CASSLKRGGPFSYEQYF
J gene: TRBJ2-7
V gene: TRBV7-8
D gene: TRBD2
clone size: few

CDR3 DNA: TGTGCCAGCAGCTTAGGAGGGGGGGGCGTGCAGTTCTTC
CDR3 protein: CASSLGGGGVQFF
J gene: TRBJ2-1
V gene: TRBV11-2
D gene: .
clone size: many

CDR3 DNA: TGCAGTGCTAGCCAGCCCTCCTACAATGAGCAGTTCTTC
CDR3 protein: CSASQPSYNEQFF
J gene: TRBJ2-1
V gene: TRBV20-1
D gene: .
clone size: many

CDR3 DNA: TGCAGCGTTTTCTACTATGGCTACACCTTC
CDR3 protein: CSVFYYGYTF
J gene: TRBJ1-2
V gene: TRBV29-1
D gene: .
clone size: few

CDR3 DNA: TGTGCCAGCAGTTACTCGAGATGGGGCAGAACGGTCACCGGGGAGCTGTTTTTT
CDR3 protein: CASSYSRWGRTVTGELFF
J gene: TRBJ2-2
V gene: TRBV6-5
D gene: .
clone size: many

CDR3 DNA: TGCAGTGCTAGGACGCAGGGAAATAGCAATCAGCCCCAGCATTTT
CDR3 protein: CSARTQGNSNQPQHF
J gene: TRBJ1-5
V gene: TRBV20-1
D gene: .
clone size: few

CDR3 DNA: TGTGCCAGCAGCTTAGATAGTAGGGGGAATACGCAGTATTTT
CDR3 protein: CASSLDSRGNTQYF
J gene: TRBJ2-3
V gene: TRBV7-8
D gene: .
clone size: many

CDR3 DNA: TGTGCCAGCAGCTTGGGACAGGGGGCGAGGTGGACAGATACGCAGTATTTT
CDR3 protein: CASSLGQGARWTDTQYF
J gene: TRBJ2-3
V gene: TRBV5-5
D gene: TRBD1
clone size: .

CDR3 DNA: TGTGCCAGCAGCGGAATTGGAACAGGGCGAATCCAAGATTACTACGAGCAGTACTTC
CDR3 protein: CASSGIGTGRIQDYYEQYF
J gene: TRBJ2-7
V gene: TRBV7-8
D gene: .
clone size: many

CDR3 DNA: TGTGCCAGCAGCACCCAGTCGGGGGGGATGAGCACAGATACGCAGTATTTT
CDR3 protein: CASSTQSGGMSTDTQYF
J gene: TRBJ2-3
V gene: TRBV7-2
D gene: TRBD2
clone size: many

CDR3 DNA: TGTGCCAGCAGCAAGTCGACACCGGTGCGTCCATCGCCTATCTACGACTACGAGCAGTACTTC
CDR3 protein: CASSKSTPVRPSPIYDYEQYF
J gene: TRBJ2-7
V gene: TRBV7-6
D gene: .
clone size: many

CDR3 DNA: TGCAGTGCTCGGCCGGGACAGGCGACACCCACCTATGGCTACACCTTC
CDR3 protein: CSARPGQATPTYGYTF
J gene: TRBJ1-2
V gene: TRBV20-1
D gene: TRBD1
clone size: few

CDR3 DNA: TGTGCCAGCTCATCGGGGGGGGTTGCCAAAAACATTCAGTACTTC
CDR3 protein: CASSSGGVAKNIQYF
J gene: TRBJ2-4
V gene: TRBV28
D gene: TRBD2
clone size: many

CDR3 DNA: TGTGCCAGCAGCGCCTCCGGGCCGTCGGGATCGCCGCAGTATTTT
CDR3 protein: CASSASGPSGSPQYF
J gene: TRBJ2-3
V gene: TRBV7-2
D gene: .
clone size: medium-sized

CDR3 DNA: TGTGCCAGCAGCTTAGACAGGACCTACGAGCAGTACTTC
CDR3 protein: CASSLDRTYEQYF
J gene: TRBJ2-7
V gene: TRBV7-9
D gene: .
clone size: many

CDR3 DNA: TGTGCCAGCAGCTTGGCTCGTCTGCGGGGGCCCACAGATACGCAGTATTTT
CDR3 protein: CASSLARLRGPTDTQYF
J gene: TRBJ2-3
V gene: TRBV7-2
D gene: .
clone size: many

CDR3 DNA: TGTGCCAGCAGTTTCGTCCAAATCCGGTTGGGTCATTCACCCCTCCACTTT
CDR3 protein: CASSFVQIRLGHSPLHF
J gene: TRBJ1-6
V gene: TRBV28
D gene: .
clone size: many

CDR3 DNA: TGTGCCAGCAGCGTAGGGACGGCGGGGGGGGTTTACGAGCAGTACTTC
CDR3 protein: CASSVGTAGGVYEQYF
J gene: TRBJ2-7
V gene: TRBV9
D gene: TRBD2
clone size: .

CDR3 DNA: TGTGCCAGCAGCTTCCCGGGACAATTTCAAAATGAGCAGTTCTTC
CDR3 protein: CASSFPGQFQNEQFF
J gene: TRBJ2-1
V gene: TRBV7-2
D gene: .
clone size: many